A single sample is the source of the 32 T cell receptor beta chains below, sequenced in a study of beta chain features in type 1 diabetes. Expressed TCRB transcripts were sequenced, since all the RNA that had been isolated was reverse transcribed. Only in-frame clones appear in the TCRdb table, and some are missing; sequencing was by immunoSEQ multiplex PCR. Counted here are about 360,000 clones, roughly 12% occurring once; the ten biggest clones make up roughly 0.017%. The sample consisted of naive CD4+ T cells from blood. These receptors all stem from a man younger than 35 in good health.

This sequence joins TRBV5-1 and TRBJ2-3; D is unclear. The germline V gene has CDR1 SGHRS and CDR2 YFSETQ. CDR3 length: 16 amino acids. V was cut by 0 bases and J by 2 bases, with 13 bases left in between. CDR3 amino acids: CASSLVVADNTDTQYF. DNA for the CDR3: TGCGCCAGCAGCTTGGTGGTGGCGGATAACACAGATACGCAGTATTTT.

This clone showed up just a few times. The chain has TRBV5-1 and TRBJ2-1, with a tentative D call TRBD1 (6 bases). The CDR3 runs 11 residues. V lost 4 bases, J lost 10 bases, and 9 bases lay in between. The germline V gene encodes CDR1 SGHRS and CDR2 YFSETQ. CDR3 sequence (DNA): TGCGCCAGCAGCGTCGGGACAGAGCAGTTCTTC. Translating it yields CASSVGTEQFF.

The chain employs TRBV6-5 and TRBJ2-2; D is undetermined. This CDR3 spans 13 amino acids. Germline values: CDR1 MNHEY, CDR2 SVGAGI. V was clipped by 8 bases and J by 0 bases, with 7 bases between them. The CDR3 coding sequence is TGTGCCAGCTACAGTCCGAACACCGGGGAGCTGTTTTTT. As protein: CASYSPNTGELFF.

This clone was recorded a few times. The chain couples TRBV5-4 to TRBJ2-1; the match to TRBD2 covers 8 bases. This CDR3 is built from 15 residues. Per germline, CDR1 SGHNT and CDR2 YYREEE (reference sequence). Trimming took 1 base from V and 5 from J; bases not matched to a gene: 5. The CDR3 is CASSLRKLADNEQFF. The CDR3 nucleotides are TGTGCCAGCAGCTTGAGGAAACTAGCGGACAATGAGCAGTTCTTC.

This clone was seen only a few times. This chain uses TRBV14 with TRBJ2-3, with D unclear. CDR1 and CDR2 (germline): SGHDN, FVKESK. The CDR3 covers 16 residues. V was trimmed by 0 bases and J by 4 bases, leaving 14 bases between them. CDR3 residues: CASSQDLARSPDTQYF. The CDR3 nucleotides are TGTGCCAGCAGCCAAGATCTTGCAAGGAGTCCAGATACGCAGTATTTT.

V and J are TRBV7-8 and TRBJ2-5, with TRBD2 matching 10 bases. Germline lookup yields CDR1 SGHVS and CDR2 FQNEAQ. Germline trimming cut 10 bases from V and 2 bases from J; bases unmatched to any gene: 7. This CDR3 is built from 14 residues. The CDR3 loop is CATSGLAIQETQYF. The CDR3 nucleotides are TGTGCCACCTCGGGACTAGCGATTCAAGAGACCCAGTACTTC.

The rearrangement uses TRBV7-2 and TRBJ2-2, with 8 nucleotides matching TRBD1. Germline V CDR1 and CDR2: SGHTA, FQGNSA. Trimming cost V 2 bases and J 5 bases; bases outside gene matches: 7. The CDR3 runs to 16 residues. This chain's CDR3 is CASSLRQGAGTGELFF. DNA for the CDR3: TGTGCCAGCAGCTTAAGGCAGGGGGCTGGGACCGGGGAGCTGTTTTTT.

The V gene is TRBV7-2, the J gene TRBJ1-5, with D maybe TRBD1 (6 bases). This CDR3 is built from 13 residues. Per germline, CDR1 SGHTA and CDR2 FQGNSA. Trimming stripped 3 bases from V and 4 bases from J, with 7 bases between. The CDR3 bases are TGTGCCAGCAGCTTCAGGGGTAATCAGCCCCAGCATTTT. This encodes CASSFRGNQPQHF.

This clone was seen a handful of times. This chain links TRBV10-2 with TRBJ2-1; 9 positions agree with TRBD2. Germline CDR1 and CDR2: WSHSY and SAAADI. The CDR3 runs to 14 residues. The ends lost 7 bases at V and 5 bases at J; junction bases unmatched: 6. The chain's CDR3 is CASTPSGADNEQFF. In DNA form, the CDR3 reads TGCGCCAGCACGCCTAGCGGGGCCGACAATGAGCAGTTCTTC.

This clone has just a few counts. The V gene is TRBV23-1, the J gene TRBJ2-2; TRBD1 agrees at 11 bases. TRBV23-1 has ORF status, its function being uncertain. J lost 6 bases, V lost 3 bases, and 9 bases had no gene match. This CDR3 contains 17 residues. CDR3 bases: TGCGCCAGCAGTCAGTACGGGACAGGGGGAACACCCGGGGAGCTGTTTTTT. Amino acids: CASSQYGTGGTPGELFF.

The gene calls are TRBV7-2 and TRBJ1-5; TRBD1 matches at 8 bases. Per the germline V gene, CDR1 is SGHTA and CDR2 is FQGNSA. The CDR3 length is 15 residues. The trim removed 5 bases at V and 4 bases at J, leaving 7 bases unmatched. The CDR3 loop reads CASSPRQGRNQPQHF. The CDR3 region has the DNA TGTGCCAGCAGCCCTCGACAGGGGAGGAATCAGCCCCAGCATTTT.

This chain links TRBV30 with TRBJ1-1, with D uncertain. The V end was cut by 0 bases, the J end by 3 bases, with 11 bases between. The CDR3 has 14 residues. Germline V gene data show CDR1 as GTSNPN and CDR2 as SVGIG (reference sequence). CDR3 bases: TGTGCCTGGAGTGTACGGCTCGGGGACACTGAAGCTTTCTTT. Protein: CAWSVRLGDTEAFF. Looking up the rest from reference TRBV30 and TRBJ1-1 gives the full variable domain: SQTIHQWPATLVQPVGSPLSLECTVEGTSNPNLYWYRQAAGRGLQLLFYSVGIGQISSEVPQNLSASRPQDRQFILSSKKLLLSDSGFYLCAWSVRLGDTEAFFGQGTRLTVV.

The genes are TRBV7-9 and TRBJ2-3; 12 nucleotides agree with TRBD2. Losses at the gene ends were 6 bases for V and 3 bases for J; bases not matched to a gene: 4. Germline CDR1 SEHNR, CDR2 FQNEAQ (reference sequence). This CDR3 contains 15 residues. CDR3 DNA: TGTGCCAGCAGTCTAACTAGCGGGAGGACAGATACGCAGTATTTT. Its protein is CASSLTSGRTDTQYF.

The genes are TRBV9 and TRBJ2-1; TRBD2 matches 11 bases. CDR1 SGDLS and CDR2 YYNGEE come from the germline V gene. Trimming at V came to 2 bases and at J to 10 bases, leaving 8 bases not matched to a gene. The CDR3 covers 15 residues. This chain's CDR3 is CASSVTSGRRGEQFF. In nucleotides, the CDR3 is TGTGCCAGCAGCGTCACTAGCGGGAGAAGAGGAGAGCAGTTCTTC.

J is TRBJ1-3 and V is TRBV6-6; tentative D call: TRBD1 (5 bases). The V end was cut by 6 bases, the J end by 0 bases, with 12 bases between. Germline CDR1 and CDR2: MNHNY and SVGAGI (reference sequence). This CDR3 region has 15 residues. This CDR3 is CASSSGQASGNTIYF. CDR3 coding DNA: TGTGCCAGCAGCTCCGGACAAGCCTCTGGAAACACCATATATTTT.

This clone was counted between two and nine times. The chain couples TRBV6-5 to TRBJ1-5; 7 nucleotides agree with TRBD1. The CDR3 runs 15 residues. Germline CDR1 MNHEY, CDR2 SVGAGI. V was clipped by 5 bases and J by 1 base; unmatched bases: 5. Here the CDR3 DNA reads TGTGCCAGCAGTACACAGGGGCCGAGCAATCAGCCCCAGCATTTT. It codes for CASSTQGPSNQPQHF.

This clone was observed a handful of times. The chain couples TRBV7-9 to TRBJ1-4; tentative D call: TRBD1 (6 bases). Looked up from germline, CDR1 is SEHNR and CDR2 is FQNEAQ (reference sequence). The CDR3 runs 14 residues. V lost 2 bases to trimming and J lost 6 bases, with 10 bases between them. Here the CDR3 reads CASSLYREDEKLFF. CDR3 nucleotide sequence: TGTGCCAGCAGCTTATACAGGGAAGATGAAAAACTGTTTTTT.

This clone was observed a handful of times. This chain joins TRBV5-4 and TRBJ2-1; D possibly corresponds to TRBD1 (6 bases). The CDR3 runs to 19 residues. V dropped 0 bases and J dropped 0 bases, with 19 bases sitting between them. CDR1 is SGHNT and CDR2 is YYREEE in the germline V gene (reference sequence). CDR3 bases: TGTGCCAGCAGCTTGGGTCAGGGGCGTATCCGAAGCTCCTACAATGAGCAGTTCTTC. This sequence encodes CASSLGQGRIRSSYNEQFF.

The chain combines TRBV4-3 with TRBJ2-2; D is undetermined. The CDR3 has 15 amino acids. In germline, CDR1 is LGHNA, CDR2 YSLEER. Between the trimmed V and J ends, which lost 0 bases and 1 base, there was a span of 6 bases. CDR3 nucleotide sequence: TGCGCCAGCAGCCAAGACTGGCTGAACACCGGGGAGCTGTTTTTT. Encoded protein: CASSQDWLNTGELFF.

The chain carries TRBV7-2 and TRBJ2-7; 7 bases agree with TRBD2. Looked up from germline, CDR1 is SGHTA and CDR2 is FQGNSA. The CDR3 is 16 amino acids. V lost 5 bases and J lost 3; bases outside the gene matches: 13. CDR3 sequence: CASSPEAGISGYEQYF. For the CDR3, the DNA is TGTGCCAGCAGCCCCGAAGCGGGAATTAGCGGCTACGAGCAGTACTTC.

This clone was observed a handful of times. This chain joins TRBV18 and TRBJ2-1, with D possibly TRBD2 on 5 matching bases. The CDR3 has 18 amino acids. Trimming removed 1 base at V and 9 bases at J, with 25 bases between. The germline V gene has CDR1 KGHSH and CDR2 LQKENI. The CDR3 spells CASSPQLYETWGEGEQFF. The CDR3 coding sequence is TGTGCCAGCTCACCACAATTGTATGAGACTTGGGGTGAGGGTGAGCAGTTCTTC.

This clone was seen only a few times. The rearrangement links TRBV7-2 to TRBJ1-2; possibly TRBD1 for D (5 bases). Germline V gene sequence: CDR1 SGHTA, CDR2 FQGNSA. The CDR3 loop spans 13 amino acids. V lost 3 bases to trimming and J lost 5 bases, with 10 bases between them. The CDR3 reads CASSLGHGYGYTF. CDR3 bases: TGTGCCAGCAGCTTGGGGCATGGTTATGGCTACACCTTC.

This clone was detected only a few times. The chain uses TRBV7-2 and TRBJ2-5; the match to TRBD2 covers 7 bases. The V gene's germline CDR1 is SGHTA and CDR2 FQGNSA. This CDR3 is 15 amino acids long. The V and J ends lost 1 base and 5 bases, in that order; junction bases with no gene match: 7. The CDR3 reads CASSLDGPGGETQYF. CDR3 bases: TGTGCCAGCAGCTTAGATGGACCGGGAGGCGAGACCCAGTACTTC.

The CDR3 DNA reads TGTGCCTGGAGTGTACGGGACAGGGGAAATACTGAAGCTTTCTTT. It is translated as CAWSVRDRGNTEAFF. This chain joins TRBV30 and TRBJ1-1, with 10 bases aligning to TRBD1. The germline V gene encodes CDR1 GTSNPN and CDR2 SVGIG (reference sequence). This CDR3 is 15 amino acids long. After removal of 0 bases from V and 5 bases from J, the junction contained 6 bases not matched to a gene.

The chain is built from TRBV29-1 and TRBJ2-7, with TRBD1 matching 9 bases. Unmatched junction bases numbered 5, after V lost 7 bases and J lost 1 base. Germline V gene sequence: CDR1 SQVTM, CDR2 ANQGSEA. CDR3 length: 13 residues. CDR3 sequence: CSAGQGISYEQYF. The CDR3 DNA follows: TGCAGCGCCGGACAGGGGATTTCCTACGAGCAGTACTTC.

CDR3 protein: CACPDSSGNTIYF. The CDR3 DNA is TGTGCCTGCCCAGACTCCTCTGGAAACACCATATATTTT. The V and J genes are TRBV30 and TRBJ1-3, with D unresolved. The CDR3 runs to 13 residues. Germline V gives CDR1 GTSNPN, CDR2 SVGIG (reference sequence). The germline V and J ends were trimmed by 6 bases and 0 bases, with 9 bases remaining between them.

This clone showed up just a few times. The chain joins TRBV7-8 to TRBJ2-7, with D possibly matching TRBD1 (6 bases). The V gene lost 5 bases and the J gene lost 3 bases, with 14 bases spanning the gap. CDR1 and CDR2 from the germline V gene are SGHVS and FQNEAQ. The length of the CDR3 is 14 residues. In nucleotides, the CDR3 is TGTGCCAGCAGCCTCCGGACAGAACGCTACGAGCAGTACTTC. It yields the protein CASSLRTERYEQYF.

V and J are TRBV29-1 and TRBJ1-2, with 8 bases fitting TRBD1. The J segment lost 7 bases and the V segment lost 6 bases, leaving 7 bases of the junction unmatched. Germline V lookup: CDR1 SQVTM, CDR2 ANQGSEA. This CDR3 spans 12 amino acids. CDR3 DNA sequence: TGCAGCGTGGGACAGGTGATTCGTGGCTACACCTTC. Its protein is CSVGQVIRGYTF.

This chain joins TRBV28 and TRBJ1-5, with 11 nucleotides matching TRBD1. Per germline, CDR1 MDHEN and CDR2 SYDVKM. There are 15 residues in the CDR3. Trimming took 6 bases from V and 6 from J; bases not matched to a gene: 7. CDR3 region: CASSRRTGGFQPQHF. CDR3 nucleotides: TGTGCCAGCAGCCGGCGGACAGGGGGCTTTCAGCCCCAGCATTTT.

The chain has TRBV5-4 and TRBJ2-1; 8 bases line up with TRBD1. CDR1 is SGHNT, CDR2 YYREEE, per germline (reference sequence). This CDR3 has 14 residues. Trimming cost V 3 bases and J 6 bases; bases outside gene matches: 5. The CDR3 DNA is TGTGCCAGCAGCTACCCGGACAGGGTCAATGAGCAGTTCTTC. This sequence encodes CASSYPDRVNEQFF.

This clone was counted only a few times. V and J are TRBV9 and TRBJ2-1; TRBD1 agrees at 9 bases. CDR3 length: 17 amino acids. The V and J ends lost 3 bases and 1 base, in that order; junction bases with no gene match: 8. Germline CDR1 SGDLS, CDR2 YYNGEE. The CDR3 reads CASSGRGQGTSYNEQFF. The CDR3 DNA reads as TGTGCCAGCAGCGGACGCGGACAGGGGACTTCCTACAATGAGCAGTTCTTC.

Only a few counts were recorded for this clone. The CDR3 loop is CASSLKTANTEAFF. CDR3 sequence (DNA): TGTGCCAGCAGTTTAAAAACAGCGAACACTGAAGCTTTCTTT. The chain combines TRBV28 with TRBJ1-1; no clear D gene. Per germline, CDR1 MDHEN and CDR2 SYDVKM. The CDR3 has 14 residues. V lost 2 bases, J lost 1 base, and 8 bases lay in between. The entire variable domain, with the rest obtained from reference TRBV28 and TRBJ1-1, is as follows: DVKVTQSSRYLVKRTGEKVFLECVQDMDHENMFWYRQDPGLGLRLIYFSYDVKMKEKGDIPEGYSVSREKKERFSLILESASTNQTSMYLCASSLKTANTEAFFGQGTRLTVV.